This paragraph covers one T cell receptor (beta chain) sequence. The antigen this receptor binds is unknown. It has no much larger one-base neighbor in the sample; base qualities were not kept. The sample is drawn from a study of identical twins (dated by TCRdb to about 2016). Study-wide context: The study deep-sequenced TCR alpha and beta repertoires from monozygotic twins, unrelated adults of various ages and cord blood to test whether fetal clonotypes persist. To rule out contamination, replicate twin experiments were performed at different times with different library preparation protocols. Results and caveats for the whole study, not just this receptor: Excess twin sharing in beta out-of-frame sequences was weaker because fewer shared sequences lowered the signal-to-noise ratio. Out-of-frame TCR alpha sequences shared between twins showed an excess of low generation-probability sequences compared with coincidental sharing between unrelated individuals. Recombination models systematically underestimated out-of-frame TCR alpha sharing in monozygotic twins but agreed with sharing between unrelated individuals. Zero-insertion analyses could be partly confounded by invariant T cells such as MAIT and iNKT, although diverse VJ usage argued against such confounding for most clonotypes. Fewer insertions were carried by abundant cord blood beta clonotypes, a similar but weaker trend appeared in young adult naive repertoires, and no such trend appeared in memory repertoires. Conclusions relied on cross-sectional statistical analysis, since the same donors could not be followed over many years.

Library preparation employed 5' RACE. Instrument on record: Illumina HiSeq 2000. Template switching introduced a universal primer binding site; the final cDNA contained a unique molecular identifier, enabling accurate counting of TCR cDNA molecules. First-strand cDNA for TCR alpha and beta chains was synthesized from specific primers in the conserved constant-segment region. To control for contamination, every cDNA library was double barcoded, receiving both a SMART-Mk sample barcode and Illumina barcodes. TruSeq adapter sequences and Illumina sample barcodes were added in two successive PCR steps. The Illumina HiSeq platform was used with custom primers to sequence TCR alpha and beta cDNA libraries. In the source study's methods: Unique molecular identifiers were extracted from raw reads with MiGEC, and CDR3 positions were determined with MiXCR. Recombination models were inferred per individual with the repgenHMM and IGoR tools using an EM algorithm. The analysis of shared clonotypes was done with the tcR package in R, with sharing normalized by the product of cloneset sizes. To study raw recombination without the effects of thymic and clonal selection, out-of-frame nonproductive sequences were analyzed. In-frame beta chains were kept once TCRdb had trimmed the public reads at Q25 with fastp and called clones with MiXCR. Records with the same CDR3 protein are collapsed into one entry carrying the most frequent genes and DNA. It is TCRdb's table, rather than the study itself, that gives the V and J calls and clone size. The sample data list 600,000 to 800,000 distinct CDR3 sequences, and about 20% of these were observed just once. The biggest ten clones account for approximately 4.5% of the sample.

The junction carries 12 bases between V and J, which are trimmed by 3 bases and 9 bases respectively. Including the terminal cysteine and phenylalanine, the CDR3 comprises 12 residues. Just the 36-base CDR3 DNA is kept, in frame starting at base 1. According to the germline V gene (reference sequence), CDR1 reads DFQATT and CDR2 reads SNEGSKA. Only healthy Caucasian donors were included. The twin cohort comprised three pairs of female monozygotic twins, all aged about 18 to 29 years. RNA for TCR libraries was isolated from peripheral blood mononuclear cells. The same sample was also used in a study of T cells expressing NK-cell markers. The second study, in turn, reports: Roughly 8 donors provided sorted CD3+CD56+NKG2C+, CD3+CD56+NKG2C- and CD3+CD56-NKG2C+ T-cell subsets, whose TCR beta-chain repertoires were profiled. Most of the eight sequenced donors were HCMV-seropositive and one was HCMV-seronegative. To restrict sorting to alphabetaTCR-expressing T cells, an anti-gammadeltaTCR antibody was added in several experiments. In a handful of donors, the dominant CD3+CD56+NKG2C+ clonotypes ranked among the top 10 CD8+ clonotypes, making up roughly 1.0-8% of CD8+ T cells. Those dominant clonotypes were again the most abundant among CD3+CD56-NKG2C+ cells in a few donors, at roughly 25-65%. Whether the expanded NKG2C-expressing T cell clones were specific for HCMV antigens was left unclear. Randomly selected healthy volunteers, three men and five women, were used as the eight sequenced donors. A commercial ELISA kit detecting HCMV-specific IgG in serum was used to determine HCMV serostatus. For a handful of donors, bulk peripheral blood T-cell repertoires were also sequenced from unsorted PBMC. Reads were demultiplexed and grouped by UMI with MIGEC, and clonotypes were assembled and quantified with MiTCR. To remove erroneous sequences, TCR cDNA sequences were retained only when supported by two or more reads. The tcR package was used for downstream repertoire analysis, with clonotypes matched between fractions based on CDR3 nucleotide sequence plus V segment. VDJmatch was used to annotate antigen specificity against VDJdb, with one amino acid substitution in CDR3 allowed.

The chain uses TRBV20-1 and TRBJ2-1, with no reliable assignment of the D segment. The sequence was collected from a woman between 18 and 29 years old in good health. Sequencing was done on a sample of PBMCs. The nucleotide sequence is TGCAGTGCTAGTGATACCCGCGGTGAGCAGTTCTTC. Translated, this is CSASDTRGEQFF.